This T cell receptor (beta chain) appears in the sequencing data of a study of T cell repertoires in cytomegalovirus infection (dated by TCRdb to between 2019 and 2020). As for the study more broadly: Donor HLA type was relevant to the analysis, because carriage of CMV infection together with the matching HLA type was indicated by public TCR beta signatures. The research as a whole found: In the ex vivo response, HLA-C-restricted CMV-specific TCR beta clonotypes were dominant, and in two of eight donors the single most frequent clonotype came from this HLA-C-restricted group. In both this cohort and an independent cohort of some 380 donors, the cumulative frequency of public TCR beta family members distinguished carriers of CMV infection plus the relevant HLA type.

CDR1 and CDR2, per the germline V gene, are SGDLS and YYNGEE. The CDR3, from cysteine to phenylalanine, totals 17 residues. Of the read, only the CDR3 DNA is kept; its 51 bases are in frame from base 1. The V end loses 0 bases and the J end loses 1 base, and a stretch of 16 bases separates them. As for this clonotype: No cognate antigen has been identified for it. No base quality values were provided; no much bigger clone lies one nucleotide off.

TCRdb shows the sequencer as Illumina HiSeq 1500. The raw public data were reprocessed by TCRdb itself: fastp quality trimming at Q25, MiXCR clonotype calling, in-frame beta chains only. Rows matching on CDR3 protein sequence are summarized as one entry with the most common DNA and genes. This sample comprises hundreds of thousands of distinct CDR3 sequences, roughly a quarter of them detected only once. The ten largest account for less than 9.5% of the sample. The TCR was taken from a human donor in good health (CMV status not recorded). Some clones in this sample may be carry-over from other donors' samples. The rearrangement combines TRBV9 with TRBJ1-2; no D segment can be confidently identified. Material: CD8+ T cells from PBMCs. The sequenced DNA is TGTGCCAGCAGCGTAGGTATAGGGCGCAATCGTAACTATGGCTACACCTTC. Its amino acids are CASSVGIGRNRNYGYTF.